The rows below give T cell receptor beta chains drawn from one sample of a study of T cell responses to AZD1222 COVID-19 vaccine. Using immunoSEQ multiplex PCR, the repertoire was profiled, and TCRdb retains in-frame clones only, with some absent. The table records 150,000 to 200,000 clones, more than 80% of them present only once. Material: peripheral blood, obtained on day 0 of AZD1222 vaccination. The receptors were sampled from an adult in good health. Both conserved end residues are part of each CDR3. D genes are given only for firm matches. Clone sizes are given selectively: once, few, many, or a class where the clone is expanded.

abundance	d_gene	v_gene	j_gene	CDR3nt	CDR3aa
-	-	TRBV5-4	TRBJ1-1	TGTGCCAGCAGCCGACAGGACCTCAACACTGAAGCTTTCTTT	CASSRQDLNTEAFF
-	-	TRBV19	TRBJ2-3	TGTGCCAGTAGCCCGGCGGACAGCACAGATACGCAGTATTTT	CASSPADSTDTQYF
-	TRBD1	TRBV28	TRBJ2-1	TGTGCCAGCAGTACCGGACAGGGACGGAATGAGCAGTTCTTC	CASSTGQGRNEQFF
few	-	TRBV7-9	TRBJ1-6	TGTGCCAGCAGCTTAGTTCAGGGCCTTTCACCCCTCCACTTT	CASSLVQGLSPLHF
-	-	TRBV10-2	TRBJ2-7	TGCGCCAGCAGTGCGCCTGAGTCGGTGAGGGTAGGTGGGCAGTACTTC	CASSAPESVRVGGQYF
-	-	TRBV7-2	TRBJ1-1	TGTGCCAGCAGCTTAGTTCCGGGGGTCACTGAAGCTTTCTTT	CASSLVPGVTEAFF
-	TRBD1	TRBV3-1/TRBV3-2	TRBJ1-1	TGTGCCAGCAGCTTATTATACAGGGGTCGTAACACTGAAGCTTTCTTT	CASSLLYRGRNTEAFF
-	TRBD1	TRBV28	TRBJ1-2	TGTGCCAGCAAGATGACAGGGGCTTATGGCTACACCTTC	CASKMTGAYGYTF
-	TRBD1	TRBV4-1	TRBJ1-2	TGCGCCAGCAGCCAAGAAGACAGGGCTACCCTACAATCTCTCTATGGCTACACCTTC	CASSQEDRATLQSLYGYTF
-	-	TRBV7-9	TRBJ2-2	TGTGCCAGCAGCCCCCCCTTGACTACATCCACCGGGGAGCTGTTTTTT	CASSPPLTTSTGELFF
-	TRBD1	TRBV2	TRBJ1-3	TGTGCCAGCAGTCCAACAGGGGCGGGGGGAAACACCATATATTTT	CASSPTGAGGNTIYF
-	TRBD1	TRBV28	TRBJ1-2	TGTGCCAGCAGTTTTCCAGGGGGCATGGGGGGTAATAGAAACTATGGCTACACCTTC	CASSFPGGMGGNRNYGYTF
-	-	TRBV25-1	TRBJ1-2	TGTGCCAGCAGTGAATTAAGATATGGCTACACCTTC	CASSELRYGYTF
-	TRBD2	TRBV10-3	TRBJ2-1	TGTGCCACACACACCACTAGCGGGCGGGGGAATGAGCAGTTCTTC	CATHTTSGRGNEQFF
-	-	TRBV11-2	TRBJ1-1	TGTGCCAGCAGCTCCCCGGGGGGGCGGACTGAAGCTTTCTTT	CASSSPGGRTEAFF
-	TRBD1	TRBV5-1	TRBJ1-1	TGCGCCAGCAGCCCGACAGGGGTGGAGGTGAACACTGAAGCTTTCTTT	CASSPTGVEVNTEAFF
-	TRBD2	TRBV18	TRBJ2-2	TGTGCCAGCTCACCACCAGTAGGACTAGCGGATCCCGGGGAGCTGTTTTTT	CASSPPVGLADPGELFF
-	-	TRBV6-1	TRBJ2-2	TGTGCCAGCAGTGATTGGGACCAAGTCCCCGGGGAGCTGTTTTTT	CASSDWDQVPGELFF
-	TRBD2	TRBV20-1	TRBJ2-1	TGCAGTGCTAGTCGGACTAGCGGGAGGACGAGGTTCTCCTACAATGAGCAGTTCTTC	CSASRTSGRTRFSYNEQFF